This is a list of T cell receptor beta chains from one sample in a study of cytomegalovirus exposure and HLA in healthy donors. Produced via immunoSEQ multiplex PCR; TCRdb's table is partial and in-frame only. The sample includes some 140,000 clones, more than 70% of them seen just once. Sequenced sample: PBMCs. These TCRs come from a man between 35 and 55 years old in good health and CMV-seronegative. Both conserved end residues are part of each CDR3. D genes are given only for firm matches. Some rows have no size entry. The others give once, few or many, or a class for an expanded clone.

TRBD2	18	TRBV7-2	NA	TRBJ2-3	CASSQPRDTSGNTDTQYF	TGTGCCAGCAGCCAACCACGGGATACTAGCGGAAACACAGATACGCAGTATTTT
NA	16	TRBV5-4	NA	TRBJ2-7	CASSLAGAGGAHEQYF	TGTGCCAGCAGCTTGGCCGGGGCCGGGGGTGCCCACGAGCAGTACTTC
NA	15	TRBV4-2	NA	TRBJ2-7	CASSLKVQENYEQYF	TGTGCCAGCAGCCTCAAGGTCCAGGAAAACTACGAGCAGTACTTC
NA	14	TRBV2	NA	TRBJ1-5	CASSVSGVNQPQHF	TGTGCCAGCAGTGTAAGTGGAGTCAATCAGCCCCAGCATTTT
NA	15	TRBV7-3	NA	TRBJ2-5	CASSLSGRVQETQYF	TGTGCCAGCAGCTTAAGCGGCAGGGTGCAAGAGACCCAGTACTTC
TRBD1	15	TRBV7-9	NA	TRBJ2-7	CASSPPTGPSYEQYF	TGTGCCAGCAGCCCTCCGACAGGGCCTTCCTACGAGCAGTACTTC
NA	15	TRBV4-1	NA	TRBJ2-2	CASSQVTPGTGELFF	TGCGCCAGCAGCCAAGTGACTCCGGGCACCGGGGAGCTGTTTTTT
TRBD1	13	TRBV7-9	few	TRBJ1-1	CASSPTGGTEAFF	TGTGCCAGCAGCCCCACAGGGGGCACTGAAGCTTTCTTT
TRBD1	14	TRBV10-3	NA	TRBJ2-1	CAIKVGQAYNEQFF	TGTGCCATCAAAGTCGGACAGGCCTACAATGAGCAGTTCTTC
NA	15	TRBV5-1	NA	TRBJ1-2	CASSPDGEGIYGYTF	TGCGCCAGCAGCCCCGACGGGGAGGGGATCTATGGCTACACCTTC